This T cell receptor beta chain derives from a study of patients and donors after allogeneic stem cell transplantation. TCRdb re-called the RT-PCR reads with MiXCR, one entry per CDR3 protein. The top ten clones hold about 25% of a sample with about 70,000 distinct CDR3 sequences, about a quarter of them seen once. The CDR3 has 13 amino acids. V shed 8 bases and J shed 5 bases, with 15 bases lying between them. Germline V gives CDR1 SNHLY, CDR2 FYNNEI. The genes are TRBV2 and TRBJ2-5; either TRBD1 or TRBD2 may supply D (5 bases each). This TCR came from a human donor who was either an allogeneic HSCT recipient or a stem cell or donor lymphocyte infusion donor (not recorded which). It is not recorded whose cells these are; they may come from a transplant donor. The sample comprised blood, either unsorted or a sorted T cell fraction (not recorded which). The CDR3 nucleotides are TGTGCCAGCGTCCGGGACCTAGAGGAGACCCAGTACTTC. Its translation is CASVRDLEETQYF. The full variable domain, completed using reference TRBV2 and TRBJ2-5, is EPEVTQTPSHQVTQMGQEVILRCVPISNHLYFYWYRQILGQKVEFLVSFYNNEISEKSEIFDDQFSVERPDGSNFTLKIRSTKLEDSAMYFCASVRDLEETQYFGPGTRLLVL.